These T cell receptor beta chains were read from a single sample in a study of blood T cell repertoires in COVID-19. Sequencing used immunoSEQ multiplex PCR; TCRdb keeps in-frame clones, though not all of them. The table has 250,000 to 350,000 clones, about nine tenths seen once. Specimen: peripheral blood. Receptors originate from a woman aged 25 to 45 with COVID-19, enrolled during active disease. Both conserved end residues are part of each CDR3. Each record gives: J gene, D gene, V gene, CDR3 length, clone size, CDR3 protein, CDR3 DNA. D genes are given only for firm matches. Size values are once, few and many counts, or a class for expanded clones, and some rows have none.

J gene: TRBJ2-7
D gene: TRBD1
V gene: TRBV7-2
CDR3 length: 13
clone size: .
CDR3 protein: CASNPQGVDEQYF
CDR3 DNA: TGTGCCAGCAACCCACAGGGGGTTGACGAGCAGTACTTC

J gene: TRBJ2-7
D gene: .
V gene: TRBV28
CDR3 length: 15
clone size: .
CDR3 protein: CASSLRQDPYTTEYF
CDR3 DNA: TGTGCCAGCAGTTTAAGACAAGACCCTTATACGACGGAGTACTTC

J gene: TRBJ1-4
D gene: .
V gene: TRBV7-9
CDR3 length: 14
clone size: .
CDR3 protein: CASSSGQPAEKLFF
CDR3 DNA: TGTGCCAGCAGCTCTGGACAGCCCGCTGAAAAACTGTTTTTT

J gene: TRBJ2-6
D gene: TRBD2
V gene: TRBV7-3
CDR3 length: 16
clone size: .
CDR3 protein: CASSLAGGSGANVLTF
CDR3 DNA: TGTGCCAGCAGCTTAGCGGGCGGGAGCGGGGCCAACGTCCTGACTTTC

J gene: TRBJ1-4
D gene: .
V gene: TRBV4-1
CDR3 length: 15
clone size: once
CDR3 protein: CASSPVRSLNEKLFF
CDR3 DNA: TGCGCCAGCAGCCCCGTTCGGAGCCTTAATGAAAAACTGTTTTTT

J gene: TRBJ2-1
D gene: .
V gene: TRBV5-4
CDR3 length: 13
clone size: .
CDR3 protein: CASSVTSYAEQFF
CDR3 DNA: TGTGCCAGCAGCGTTACTAGTTATGCTGAGCAGTTCTTC

J gene: TRBJ1-3
D gene: .
V gene: TRBV9
CDR3 length: 14
clone size: .
CDR3 protein: CASSVERTGNTIYF
CDR3 DNA: TGTGCCAGCAGCGTAGAGAGAACTGGAAACACCATATATTTT

J gene: TRBJ2-5
D gene: TRBD1
V gene: TRBV24-1
CDR3 length: 14
clone size: .
CDR3 protein: CATSDTTGVETQYF
CDR3 DNA: TGTGCCACCAGTGACACCACAGGGGTAGAGACCCAGTACTTC

J gene: TRBJ1-5
D gene: .
V gene: TRBV30
CDR3 length: 15
clone size: .
CDR3 protein: CAWSVSAGGNQPQHF
CDR3 DNA: TGTGCCTGGAGTGTCTCCGCAGGCGGCAATCAGCCCCAGCATTTT

J gene: TRBJ2-7
D gene: TRBD1
V gene: TRBV2
CDR3 length: 20
clone size: once
CDR3 protein: CASSGSPGQGGTRLSYEQYF
CDR3 DNA: TGTGCCAGCAGTGGATCCCCCGGACAGGGGGGGACGAGGTTGTCCTACGAGCAGTACTTC

J gene: TRBJ1-3
D gene: TRBD1
V gene: TRBV6-6
CDR3 length: 15
clone size: .
CDR3 protein: CASSYSTGGGNTIYF
CDR3 DNA: TGTGCCAGCAGTTACTCGACAGGGGGCGGAAACACCATATATTTT

J gene: TRBJ1-3
D gene: .
V gene: TRBV9
CDR3 length: 14
clone size: .
CDR3 protein: CASSPNPVRNTIYF
CDR3 DNA: TGTGCCAGCAGCCCAAATCCAGTACGAAACACCATATATTTT

J gene: TRBJ2-7
D gene: TRBD2
V gene: TRBV29-1
CDR3 length: 15
clone size: .
CDR3 protein: CSVATGTSGAYEQYF
CDR3 DNA: TGCAGCGTTGCAACAGGGACTAGCGGCGCCTACGAGCAGTACTTC

J gene: TRBJ2-3
D gene: TRBD1
V gene: TRBV10-1
CDR3 length: 15
clone size: .
CDR3 protein: CASSPGTGGTDTQYF
CDR3 DNA: TGCGCCAGCAGTCCCGGGACAGGGGGTACAGATACGCAGTATTTT

J gene: TRBJ1-6
D gene: .
V gene: TRBV9
CDR3 length: 14
clone size: .
CDR3 protein: CASSVAGYGSPLHF
CDR3 DNA: TGTGCCAGCAGCGTAGCCGGGTACGGATCACCCCTCCACTTT

J gene: TRBJ2-7
D gene: TRBD2
V gene: TRBV9
CDR3 length: 13
clone size: few
CDR3 protein: CASSEGLALEQYF
CDR3 DNA: TGTGCCAGCAGCGAAGGACTAGCCCTCGAGCAGTACTTC

J gene: TRBJ2-3
D gene: .
V gene: TRBV5-4
CDR3 length: 15
clone size: .
CDR3 protein: CASSFGGRVTDTQYF
CDR3 DNA: TGTGCCAGCAGCTTTGGGGGGAGAGTCACAGATACGCAGTATTTT

J gene: TRBJ2-7
D gene: .
V gene: TRBV11-2
CDR3 length: 15
clone size: .
CDR3 protein: CASSFGLGGAVEQYF
CDR3 DNA: TGTGCCAGCAGCTTTGGTTTAGGAGGTGCGGTGGAGCAGTACTTC

J gene: TRBJ1-6
D gene: .
V gene: TRBV4-3
CDR3 length: 15
clone size: .
CDR3 protein: CASSQDKAGVSPLHF
CDR3 DNA: TGCGCCAGCAGCCAAGATAAGGCAGGGGTATCACCCCTCCACTTT

J gene: TRBJ2-7
D gene: .
V gene: TRBV2
CDR3 length: 14
clone size: .
CDR3 protein: CASSEGAQSYEQYF
CDR3 DNA: TGTGCCAGCAGTGAAGGGGCCCAAAGCTACGAGCAGTACTTC

J gene: TRBJ1-6
D gene: TRBD1
V gene: TRBV20-1
CDR3 length: 15
clone size: once
CDR3 protein: CSASIPAGGGSPLHF
CDR3 DNA: TGCAGTGCTAGTATCCCCGCAGGGGGCGGCTCACCCCTCCACTTT

J gene: TRBJ2-7
D gene: .
V gene: TRBV5-5
CDR3 length: 15
clone size: few
CDR3 protein: CASSLGPDTRNEQYF
CDR3 DNA: TGTGCCAGCAGCTTGGGTCCGGACACCCGGAACGAGCAGTACTTC

J gene: TRBJ2-3
D gene: .
V gene: TRBV7-3
CDR3 length: 14
clone size: .
CDR3 protein: CASSLNRNTDTQYF
CDR3 DNA: TGTGCCAGCAGCTTAAACAGGAACACAGATACGCAGTATTTT

J gene: TRBJ1-2
D gene: TRBD1
V gene: TRBV4-1
CDR3 length: 15
clone size: .
CDR3 protein: CASSQVNRGDYGYTF
CDR3 DNA: TGCGCCAGCAGCCAGGTTAACAGGGGTGACTATGGCTACACCTTC

J gene: TRBJ1-2
D gene: TRBD1
V gene: TRBV2
CDR3 length: 12
clone size: .
CDR3 protein: CASRRDSYGYTF
CDR3 DNA: TGTGCCAGCAGGCGGGACAGCTATGGCTACACCTTC

J gene: TRBJ1-5
D gene: .
V gene: TRBV24-1
CDR3 length: 15
clone size: .
CDR3 protein: CATSDPKGQGQPQHF
CDR3 DNA: TGTGCCACCAGTGACCCAAAGGGGCAGGGTCAGCCCCAGCATTTT

J gene: TRBJ2-7
D gene: .
V gene: TRBV5-1
CDR3 length: 13
clone size: .
CDR3 protein: CASSRAVSYEQYF
CDR3 DNA: TGCGCCAGCAGCCGAGCGGTATCCTACGAGCAGTACTTC

J gene: TRBJ2-3
D gene: TRBD1
V gene: TRBV5-6
CDR3 length: 15
clone size: .
CDR3 protein: CASSSQGVGPDTQYF
CDR3 DNA: TGTGCCAGCAGCTCACAGGGGGTCGGTCCAGATACGCAGTATTTT

J gene: TRBJ1-2
D gene: TRBD1
V gene: TRBV2
CDR3 length: 14
clone size: .
CDR3 protein: CASSAGTGSIGYTF
CDR3 DNA: TGTGCCAGCAGTGCGGGGACAGGGTCGATTGGCTACACCTTC

J gene: TRBJ2-2
D gene: .
V gene: TRBV19
CDR3 length: 14
clone size: .
CDR3 protein: CASSEGTNTGELFF
CDR3 DNA: TGTGCCAGTAGTGAGGGTACGAACACCGGGGAGCTGTTTTTT

J gene: TRBJ2-6
D gene: .
V gene: TRBV29-1
CDR3 length: 15
clone size: .
CDR3 protein: CSVERWLGGANVLTF
CDR3 DNA: TGCAGCGTTGAACGATGGCTAGGCGGGGCCAACGTCCTGACTTTC

J gene: TRBJ2-1
D gene: .
V gene: TRBV9
CDR3 length: 13
clone size: .
CDR3 protein: CASSVAFRNEQFF
CDR3 DNA: TGTGCCAGCAGCGTAGCGTTCAGGAATGAGCAGTTCTTC

J gene: TRBJ2-7
D gene: .
V gene: TRBV2
CDR3 length: 13
clone size: .
CDR3 protein: CASYIYPRDEQYF
CDR3 DNA: TGTGCCAGCTACATATACCCCCGGGACGAGCAGTACTTC